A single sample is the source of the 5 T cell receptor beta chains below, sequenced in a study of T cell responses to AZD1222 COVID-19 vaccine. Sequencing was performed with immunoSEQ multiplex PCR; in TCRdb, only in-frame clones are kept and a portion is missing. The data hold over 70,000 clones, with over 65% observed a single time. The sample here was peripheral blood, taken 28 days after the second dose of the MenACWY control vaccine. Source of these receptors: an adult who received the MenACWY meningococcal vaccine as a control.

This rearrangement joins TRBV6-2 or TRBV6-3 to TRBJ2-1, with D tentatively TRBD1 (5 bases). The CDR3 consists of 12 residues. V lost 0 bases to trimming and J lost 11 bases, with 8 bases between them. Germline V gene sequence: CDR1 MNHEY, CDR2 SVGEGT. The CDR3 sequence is CASSYSTVQQFF. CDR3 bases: TGTGCCAGCAGTTACTCGACAGTCCAGCAGTTCTTC.

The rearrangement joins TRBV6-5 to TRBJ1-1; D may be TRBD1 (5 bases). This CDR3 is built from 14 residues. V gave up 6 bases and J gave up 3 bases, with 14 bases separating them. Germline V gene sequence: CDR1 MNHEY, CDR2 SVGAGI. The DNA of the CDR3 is TGTGCCAGCAGCCGCTTCGGGGGGGACACTGAAGCTTTCTTT. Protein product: CASSRFGGDTEAFF.

The CDR3, as DNA: TGTGCCAGCAGCTTTGTGGGGAACACCATATATTTT. This sequence encodes CASSFVGNTIYF. The gene calls are TRBV7-9 and TRBJ1-3; D is undetermined. Germline CDR1 is SEHNR and CDR2 is FQNEAQ (reference sequence). V shed 3 bases and J shed 7 bases, with 7 bases lying between them. This CDR3 is 12 amino acids long.

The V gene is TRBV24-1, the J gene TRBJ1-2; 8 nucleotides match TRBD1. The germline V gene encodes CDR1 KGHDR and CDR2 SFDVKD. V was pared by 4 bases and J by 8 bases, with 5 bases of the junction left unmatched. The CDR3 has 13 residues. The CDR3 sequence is CATSDQGAGGYTF. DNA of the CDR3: TGTGCCACCAGTGACCAGGGGGCTGGAGGCTACACCTTC.

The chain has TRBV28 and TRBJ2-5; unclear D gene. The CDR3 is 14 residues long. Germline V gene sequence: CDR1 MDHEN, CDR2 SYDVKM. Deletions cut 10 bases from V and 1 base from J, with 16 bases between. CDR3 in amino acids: CATQAPGTQETQYF. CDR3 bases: TGTGCCACCCAGGCCCCAGGAACCCAAGAGACCCAGTACTTC.